This T cell receptor (beta chain) is from a study of CD8+ T cells in alopecia areata. The CDR3 runs to 14 residues. Trimming stripped 6 bases from V and 0 bases from J, with 8 bases between. Germline CDR1 SEHNR, CDR2 FQNEAQ (reference sequence). RNA was isolated and reverse transcribed to cDNA, the sequencing template. Assay used: immunoSEQ multiplex PCR; TCRdb lists only in-frame clones, some missing. The repertoire holds 190,000 or so clones, with roughly 50% as singletons. Treatment reported: oral pan-JAK inhibitor, 5-10 mg twice daily. The chain uses TRBV7-9 and TRBJ1-4; D ambiguous. The sequence came from a human donor with alopecia areata. The sample in question was CD8+ T cells sorted from blood, obtained at week 24, from a patient treated with tofacitinib. This CDR3 is CASSAGATNEKLFF. CDR3 DNA sequence: TGTGCCAGCAGTGCAGGAGCAACTAATGAAAAACTGTTTTTT.